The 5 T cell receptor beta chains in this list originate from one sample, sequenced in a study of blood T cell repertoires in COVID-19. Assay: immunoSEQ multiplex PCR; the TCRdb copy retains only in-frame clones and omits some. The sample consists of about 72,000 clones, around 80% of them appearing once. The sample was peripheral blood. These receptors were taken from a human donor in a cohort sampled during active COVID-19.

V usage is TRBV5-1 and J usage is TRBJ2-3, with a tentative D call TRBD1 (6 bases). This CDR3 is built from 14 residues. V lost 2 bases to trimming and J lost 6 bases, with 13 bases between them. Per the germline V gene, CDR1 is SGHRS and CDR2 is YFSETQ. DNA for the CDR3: TGCGCCAGCAGCTTTGGGAGTGGGGGCGATACGCAGTATTTT. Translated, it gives CASSFGSGGDTQYF.

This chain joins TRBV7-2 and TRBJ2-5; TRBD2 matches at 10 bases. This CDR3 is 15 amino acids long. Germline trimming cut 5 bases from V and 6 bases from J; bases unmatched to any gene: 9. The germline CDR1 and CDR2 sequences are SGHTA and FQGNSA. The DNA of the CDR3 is TGTGCCAGCAGCCCCTCTCTAGCGGGGGTTAAGACCCAGTACTTC. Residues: CASSPSLAGVKTQYF.

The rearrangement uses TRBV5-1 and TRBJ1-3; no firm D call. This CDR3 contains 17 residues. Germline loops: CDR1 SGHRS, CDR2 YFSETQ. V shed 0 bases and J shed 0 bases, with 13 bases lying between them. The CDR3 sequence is CASSLVPGWLSGNTIYF. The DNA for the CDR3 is TGCGCCAGCAGCTTGGTGCCGGGGTGGCTCTCTGGAAACACCATATATTTT.

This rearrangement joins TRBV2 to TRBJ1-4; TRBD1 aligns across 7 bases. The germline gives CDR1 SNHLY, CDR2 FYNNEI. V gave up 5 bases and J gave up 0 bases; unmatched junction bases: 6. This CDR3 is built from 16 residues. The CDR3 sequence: CASSYIQGATNEKLFF. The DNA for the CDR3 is TGTGCCAGCAGTTACATTCAGGGGGCAACTAATGAAAAACTGTTTTTT.

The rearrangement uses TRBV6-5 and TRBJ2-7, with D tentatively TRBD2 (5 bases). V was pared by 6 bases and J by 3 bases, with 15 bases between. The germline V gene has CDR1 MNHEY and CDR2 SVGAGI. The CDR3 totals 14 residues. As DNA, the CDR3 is TGTGCCAGCAGCCTCACTAGATCCGGCTACGAGCAGTACTTC. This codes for CASSLTRSGYEQYF.